A selection of T cell receptor beta chains follows, all from one sample in a study of cytomegalovirus exposure and HLA in healthy donors. Profiling relied on immunoSEQ multiplex PCR, and the TCRdb table lists in-frame clones only, not all of them. The sample includes approximately 84,000 clones, 65% to 75% seen only once; the top ten take roughly 9.1%. Sequenced sample: PBMCs. All receptors derive from a man aged 40-49 years in good health and CMV-seropositive. Both conserved end residues are part of each CDR3. The D gene is left open where the match is weak. The listing skips clone size in some rows; elsewhere it reads once, few, many or a size class.

>TRBV7-2|-|-|TRBJ1-2
CASSPGQNGYTF
TGTGCCAGCAGCCCTGGACAGAATGGCTACACCTTC
>TRBV29-1|-|-|TRBJ2-7
CSVEVRYHYEQYF
TGCAGCGTTGAGGTTCGCTACCACTACGAGCAGTACTTC
>TRBV28|-|-|TRBJ1-1
CASSHPGDGQTEAFF
TGTGCCAGCAGTCACCCGGGGGACGGGCAAACTGAAGCTTTCTTT
>TRBV10-1|-|-|TRBJ2-3
CASSESLADTQYF
TGCGCCAGCAGTGAGTCGCTAGCAGATACGCAGTATTTT
>TRBV9|TRBD1|-|TRBJ2-7
CASSPRDRRSHEQYF
TGTGCCAGCAGCCCCCGGGACAGACGAAGCCACGAGCAGTACTTC
>TRBV6-1|-|-|TRBJ1-1
CASMRPGMNTEAFF
TGTGCCAGCATGAGGCCCGGGATGAACACTGAAGCTTTCTTT
>TRBV28|TRBD1|-|TRBJ1-2
CASSPPGQGDSGYTF
TGTGCCAGCAGTCCGCCGGGACAGGGAGACTCTGGCTACACCTTC
>TRBV9|TRBD2|-|TRBJ2-1
CASSSLAGGSYNEQFF
TGTGCCAGCAGCTCTCTAGCGGGAGGAAGCTACAATGAGCAGTTCTTC
>TRBV2|TRBD2|-|TRBJ2-1
CASSASGIGNEQFF
TGTGCCAGCAGTGCTAGCGGGATCGGCAATGAGCAGTTCTTC
>TRBV4-1|-|-|TRBJ1-6
CASSLSESSYNSPLHF
TGCGCCAGCAGCCTCTCGGAGAGCTCCTATAATTCACCCCTCCACTTT
>TRBV28|-|-|TRBJ2-7
CASSFPGASYEQYF
TGTGCCAGCAGTTTCCCAGGGGCCTCCTACGAGCAGTACTTC
>TRBV4-3|-|-|TRBJ1-5
CASSQEAGGRNQPQHF
TGCGCCAGCAGCCAAGAGGCCGGGGGGCGCAATCAGCCCCAGCATTTT
>TRBV5-4|TRBD2|-|TRBJ2-3
CASSLASGGDTQYF
TGTGCCAGCAGCTTGGCCAGCGGGGGGGATACGCAGTATTTT
>TRBV19|-|once|TRBJ2-2
CASSIGQGYSGELFF
TGTGCCAGTAGTATAGGGCAGGGGTACAGCGGGGAGCTGTTTTTT
>TRBV7-2|TRBD2|-|TRBJ2-4
CASSPRSGLAVKNIQYF
TGTGCCAGCAGCCCGAGAAGCGGACTAGCGGTGAAAAACATTCAGTACTTC
>TRBV6-5|-|-|TRBJ1-6
CASSLGKRAPLHF
TGTGCCAGCAGTTTGGGGAAGAGGGCACCCCTCCACTTT
>TRBV6-1|TRBD1|-|TRBJ1-3
CASSEDLPRDRGRMWNTIYF
TGTGCCAGCAGTGAAGACCTTCCTAGGGACAGGGGAAGAATGTGGAACACCATATATTTT
>TRBV10-3|TRBD2|-|TRBJ2-1
CAISVTSGGLYNEQFF
TGTGCCATCAGTGTAACTAGCGGGGGACTATACAATGAGCAGTTCTTC
>TRBV27|TRBD2|-|TRBJ2-7
CASRWGGTGEQYF
TGTGCCAGCAGGTGGGGGGGTACGGGCGAGCAGTACTTC
>TRBV1|-|-|TRBJ1-2
CTSSQEALWEGGHYGYTF
TGCACCAGCAGCCAAGAGGCCTTGTGGGAAGGGGGTCACTATGGCTACACCTTC
>TRBV29-1|-|-|TRBJ1-4
CSVELKRNEKLFF
TGCAGCGTTGAGCTCAAGCGAAATGAAAAACTGTTTTTT
>TRBV19|TRBD1|-|TRBJ1-5
CASIPRGLGNQPQHF
TGTGCCAGTATCCCCAGGGGGCTGGGCAATCAGCCCCAGCATTTT
>TRBV5-1|-|-|TRBJ2-3
CASSLGGSTDTQYF
TGCGCCAGCAGCTTGGGGGGCAGCACAGATACGCAGTATTTT
>TRBV6-5|TRBD1|-|TRBJ1-2
CASSTGQYAGYTF
TGTGCCAGCAGTACGGGACAGTATGCCGGCTACACCTTC
>TRBV5-6|-|-|TRBJ2-7
CASSLLRGSNEQYF
TGTGCCAGCAGCCTGCTTCGGGGTAGCAACGAGCAGTACTTC
>TRBV7-3|-|few|TRBJ2-1
CASSLSLGEQFF
TGTGCCAGCAGCTTATCACTCGGTGAGCAGTTCTTC
>TRBV10-3|-|-|TRBJ1-1
CAIRQGSVAFF
TGTGCCATCAGACAGGGTTCGGTAGCTTTCTTT
>TRBV7-3|TRBD2|-|TRBJ2-1
CASSFGTSGDKPTYNEQFF
TGTGCCAGCAGCTTCGGGACTAGCGGGGATAAGCCCACTTACAATGAGCAGTTCTTC
>TRBV5-6|-|few|TRBJ2-7
CASSSGLDFSYEQYF
TGTGCCAGCAGCTCGGGACTGGATTTCTCCTACGAGCAGTACTTC